This passage covers 29 T cell receptor beta chains from one sample sequenced in a study of blood T cell repertoires in COVID-19. TCRdb keeps only in-frame clones here, not all; method: immunoSEQ multiplex PCR. The data contain 250,000 to 350,000 clones, 87% of them seen just once; the ten biggest clones take up roughly 2.3%. The specimen was peripheral blood. These receptors were obtained from a man aged 18 to 29 with active or convalescent COVID-19.

The chain joins TRBV4-1 to TRBJ2-1, with D possibly TRBD2 on 6 matching bases. Germline V gene lookup returns CDR1 MGHRA and CDR2 YSYEKL. The V gene lost 1 base and the J gene lost 6 bases, with 13 bases spanning the gap. This CDR3 has 15 amino acids. The CDR3 DNA reads TGCGCCAGCAGCCAAGGCGCGGCTAGCGTCAATGAGCAGTTCTTC. Translated: CASSQGAASVNEQFF.

The J gene is TRBJ2-4, the V gene TRBV6-5, with 12 bases matching TRBD1. The CDR3 is 15 residues long. The germline V gene has CDR1 MNHEY and CDR2 SVGAGI. V lost 5 bases to trimming and J lost 12 bases; unmatched junction nucleotides: 11. Written as DNA, the CDR3 is TGTGCCAGCAGTCAGTCCGGGACAGGGGGCGATGCTCAGTACTTC. Translation gives CASSQSGTGGDAQYF.

The chain employs TRBV4-3 and TRBJ2-2, with 9 bases fitting TRBD1. This CDR3 is built from 19 residues. Germline V lookup: CDR1 LGHNA, CDR2 YSLEER. The ends lost 3 bases at V and 3 bases at J; junction bases unmatched: 14. The CDR3 DNA sequence: TGCGCCAGCAGCCAGGACCACGGGACAGGGACTGCGGACACCGGGGAGCTGTTTTTT. This translates into CASSQDHGTGTADTGELFF.

This sequence joins TRBV10-2 and TRBJ2-7; maybe TRBD1 (5 bases). CDR1 and CDR2 from the germline V gene are WSHSY and SAAADI. The CDR3 extends over 12 amino acids. The V gene lost 5 bases and the J gene lost 2 bases, with 7 bases spanning the gap. CDR3 region: CASSFRAYEQYF. CDR3 nucleotide sequence: TGCGCCAGCAGTTTCAGGGCCTACGAGCAGTACTTC.

The chain is built from TRBV6-5 and TRBJ2-7, with D perhaps matching TRBD1 (7 bases). The length of the CDR3 is 14 residues. The germline V and J ends were trimmed by 11 bases and 1 base, with 18 bases remaining between them. The germline V gene has CDR1 MNHEY and CDR2 SVGAGI. CDR3: CAASLAGQSYEQYF. The CDR3, as DNA: TGTGCCGCCTCCCTTGCGGGACAGTCCTACGAGCAGTACTTC.

The chain joins TRBV6-5 to TRBJ1-5; no firm D call. Germline V lookup: CDR1 MNHEY, CDR2 SVGAGI. Trimming took 0 bases from V and 4 from J, leaving 7 bases between them. The CDR3 has 14 residues. CDR3 sequence: CASSYSGNNQPQHF. The CDR3 nucleotides are TGTGCCAGCAGTTACTCGGGCAATAATCAGCCCCAGCATTTT.

In its sample, this clone was seen a few times. V usage is TRBV27 and J usage is TRBJ2-6; 7 bases match TRBD1. The CDR3 is 14 amino acids. Germline V CDR1 and CDR2: MNHEY, SMNVEV (reference sequence). Losses at the gene ends were 0 bases for V and 12 bases for J; bases not matched to a gene: 5. CDR3 nucleotide sequence: TGTGCCAGCAGTTTATCCGGGACAGTCTCCGTCCTGACTTTC. Translated, it gives CASSLSGTVSVLTF.

The chain uses TRBV10-1 and TRBJ2-1, with 9 bases fitting TRBD2. V lost 4 bases, J lost 2 bases, and 9 bases stayed unmatched. This CDR3 region has 17 residues. Per the germline V gene, CDR1 is WNHNN and CDR2 is SYGVQD (reference sequence). The CDR3 coding sequence is TGCGCCAGCAGTGCGTCCGGCGGGAGGGCCACCTACAATGAGCAGTTCTTC. It is translated as CASSASGGRATYNEQFF.

There are a few counts of this clone. The V gene is TRBV5-4, the J gene TRBJ1-2; 8 positions agree with TRBD1. V trimming: 1 base; J trimming: 4 bases; junction bases outside the gene matches: 12. The CDR3 runs 17 residues. The germline CDR1 and CDR2 sequences are SGHNT and YYREEE (reference sequence). The CDR3 nucleotides are TGTGCCAGCAGCTTGTTTGGGCAGGGGGCGACTGGCTATGGCTACACCTTC. Protein: CASSLFGQGATGYGYTF.

The chain couples TRBV7-8 to TRBJ2-3; D possibly corresponds to TRBD2 (6 bases). Germline V CDR1 and CDR2: SGHVS, FQNEAQ. The CDR3 sequence is 17 residues long. Trimming pared 3 bases from V and 1 base from J, leaving 17 bases between. This chain's CDR3 is CASSFPGAFMGTDTQYF. In DNA, the CDR3 is TGTGCCAGCAGCTTTCCGGGAGCCTTTATGGGCACAGATACGCAGTATTTT.

The V gene is TRBV5-4, the J gene TRBJ1-2; 7 bases match TRBD1. Per germline, CDR1 SGHNT and CDR2 YYREEE (reference sequence). The CDR3 has 16 amino acids. The J segment lost 6 bases and the V segment lost 6 bases, leaving 17 bases of the junction unmatched. The CDR3 region is CASKSQGGRIDDGYTF. In DNA form, the CDR3 reads TGTGCCAGCAAATCGCAGGGGGGCCGAATAGACGATGGCTACACCTTC.

J is TRBJ1-6 and V is TRBV6-1, with 10 bases identical to TRBD1. The trim removed 2 bases at V and 7 bases at J, leaving 5 bases unmatched. The CDR3 has 16 residues. In germline, CDR1 is MNHNS, CDR2 SASEGT. CDR3 protein: CASSEFPGQGNSPLHF. Written as DNA, the CDR3 is TGTGCCAGCAGTGAATTCCCGGGACAGGGGAATTCACCCCTCCACTTT.

V and J are TRBV14 and TRBJ2-3, with D uncertain. V was clipped by 2 bases and J by 6 bases, with 12 bases between them. Germline-derived CDR1 and CDR2 are SGHDN and FVKESK. This CDR3 has 14 residues. CDR3 amino acids: CASSQMIRWDTQYF. CDR3 coding DNA: TGTGCCAGCAGCCAAATGATCCGGTGGGATACGCAGTATTTT.

The V and J genes are TRBV7-2 and TRBJ2-1, with 7 positions matching TRBD1. CDR1 SGHTA and CDR2 FQGNSA come from the germline V gene. V shed 6 bases, J shed 5 bases, and the junction held 10 bases outside the gene matches. This CDR3 is built from 15 residues. Here the CDR3 DNA reads TGTGCCAGCAGACATCCCGGGACAGCTAACAATGAGCAGTTCTTC. Translation: CASRHPGTANNEQFF.

The chain joins TRBV3-1 (or the pseudogene TRBV3-2) to TRBJ2-7; D gene unclear. The ends were cut back, 0 bases at V and 6 bases at J, with 9 bases in the middle. Looked up from germline, CDR1 is LGHDT and CDR2 is YNNKEL (reference sequence). The CDR3 has 13 residues. This chain's CDR3 is CASSQEPISEQYF. CDR3 nucleotide sequence: TGTGCCAGCAGCCAAGAGCCCATTAGCGAGCAGTACTTC.

The chain couples TRBV7-2 to TRBJ2-3; D is undetermined. V lost 4 bases, J lost 6 bases, and 8 bases lay in between. Germline V gives CDR1 SGHTA, CDR2 FQGNSA. This CDR3 has 12 residues. CDR3 nucleotides: TGTGCCAGCAGCTCCACTTGGGATACGCAGTATTTT. It is translated as CASSSTWDTQYF.

This rearrangement joins TRBV19 to TRBJ2-1, with 8 bases that match TRBD2. V lost 2 bases to trimming and J lost 4 bases; unmatched junction nucleotides: 13. This CDR3 comprises 18 residues. Per germline, CDR1 LNHDA and CDR2 SQIVND (reference sequence). CDR3 sequence (DNA): TGTGCCAGTAGTATAAGCGGGGGCCTCACTAACAATTACAATGAGCAGTTCTTC. Its protein is CASSISGGLTNNYNEQFF.

The chain is built from TRBV18 and TRBJ1-3; D remains ambiguous. Per germline, CDR1 KGHSH and CDR2 LQKENI. Trimming pared 5 bases from V and 0 bases from J, leaving 11 bases between. CDR3 length: 15 amino acids. In DNA form, the CDR3 reads TGTGCCAGCTCAGTAGGACTTTTCTCTGGAAACACCATATATTTT. Its translation: CASSVGLFSGNTIYF.

The V and J genes are TRBV27 and TRBJ2-3; 8 positions agree with TRBD1. V lost 5 bases and J lost 0; bases outside the gene matches: 4. Germline V gene lookup returns CDR1 MNHEY and CDR2 SMNVEV (reference sequence). The CDR3 sequence is 15 residues long. Here the CDR3 reads CASSPGQGSTDTQYF. The CDR3 DNA is TGTGCCAGCAGTCCCGGACAGGGTAGCACAGATACGCAGTATTTT.

V is TRBV6-2 or TRBV6-3 and J is TRBJ1-2, with 9 bases that match TRBD1. The CDR3 loop spans 19 amino acids. With V trimmed by 3 bases and J by 4 bases, 18 bases remained unmatched. Per the germline V gene, CDR1 is MNHEY and CDR2 is SVGEGT. The chain's CDR3 is CASSYAPGQGSSDTYGYTF. The CDR3 coding sequence is TGTGCCAGCAGTTATGCTCCGGGACAGGGTTCATCCGATACCTATGGCTACACCTTC.

The genes are TRBV6-5 and TRBJ2-7; no clear D gene. Germline loops: CDR1 MNHEY, CDR2 SVGAGI. The CDR3 has 13 residues. V was trimmed by 2 bases and J by 4 bases, leaving 9 bases between them. The CDR3 DNA follows: TGTGCCAGCAGTTACCAGCTCGGGTACGAGCAGTACTTC. It yields the protein CASSYQLGYEQYF.

The chain combines TRBV18 with TRBJ2-5; no clear D. Deletions cut 5 bases from V and 7 bases from J, with 17 bases between. The germline gives CDR1 KGHSH, CDR2 LQKENI. The CDR3 covers 14 residues. The CDR3 DNA reads as TGTGCCAGCTCATCCGCCTCTGGCGAGGTGACCCAGTACTTC. It yields the protein CASSSASGEVTQYF.

The chain uses TRBV7-4 and TRBJ1-3; a possible D gene is TRBD1 (6 bases). Trimming took 5 bases from V and 2 from J, leaving 19 bases between them. Per the germline V gene, CDR1 is SGHVT and CDR2 is SQSDAQ. This CDR3 is 17 amino acids long. For the CDR3, the DNA is TGTGCCAGCAGCACGGGCTTGGGCAGGGGTACTGGAAACACCATATATTTT. It yields the protein CASSTGLGRGTGNTIYF.

This sequence joins TRBV29-1 and TRBJ1-3, with 11 bases matching TRBD1. J was trimmed by 0 bases and V by 7 bases; bases with no gene match: 5. The CDR3 consists of 15 residues. Germline CDR1 SQVTM, CDR2 ANQGSEA. As DNA, the CDR3 is TGCAGCGCGGGGGACAGGGGGAACTCTGGAAACACCATATATTTT. Protein product: CSAGDRGNSGNTIYF.

J is TRBJ2-5 and V is TRBV9, with TRBD2 as a possible D gene (7 bases). CDR1 is SGDLS and CDR2 is YYNGEE in the germline V gene. V lost 1 base to trimming and J lost 3 bases, with 13 bases between them. CDR3 length equals 15 residues. As DNA, the CDR3 is TGTGCCAGCAGCGTAATTGGGGGGGGCAAAGAGACCCAGTACTTC. This encodes CASSVIGGGKETQYF.

This clone was recorded once. V and J are TRBV6-5 and TRBJ1-2; D is perhaps TRBD1 (6 bases). The CDR3 extends over 14 amino acids. Trimming took 5 bases from V and 8 from J, leaving 18 bases between them. Per the germline V gene, CDR1 is MNHEY and CDR2 is SVGAGI. CDR3 in amino acids: CASSIDRGQLGYTF. In DNA form, the CDR3 reads TGTGCCAGCAGTATCGATCGCGGACAGTTGGGCTACACCTTC.

This clone was detected only once. Other DNA variants within this sample encode the same CDR3. The V and J genes are TRBV27 and TRBJ2-7; weak D call: TRBD2 (5 bases). V was trimmed by 3 bases and J by 2 bases, leaving 8 bases between them. The CDR3 totals 13 residues. Germline CDR1 reads MNHEY; CDR2 reads SMNVEV (reference sequence). CDR3 DNA: TGTGCCAGCAGTTTCGGGGAAACCTACGAGCAGTACTTC. It is translated as CASSFGETYEQYF.

J is TRBJ2-3 and V is TRBV10-2, with 8 bases fitting TRBD2. The CDR3 covers 14 residues. V lost 6 bases to trimming and J lost 1 base; unmatched junction nucleotides: 3. The germline gives CDR1 WSHSY, CDR2 SAAADI. DNA for the CDR3: TGCGCCAGCAGCGGGGGGGCCGGCACAGATACGCAGTATTTT. This sequence encodes CASSGGAGTDTQYF.

This chain connects TRBV3-1 (or the pseudogene TRBV3-2) to TRBJ1-4; no definite D call. V lost 4 bases, J lost 11 bases, and 11 bases lay in between. CDR1 is LGHDT, CDR2 YNNKEL, per germline (reference sequence). The CDR3 is made up of 12 amino acids. The CDR3 is CASSPGRRKLFF. In DNA, the CDR3 is TGTGCCAGCAGCCCTGGGAGGAGGAAACTGTTTTTT.